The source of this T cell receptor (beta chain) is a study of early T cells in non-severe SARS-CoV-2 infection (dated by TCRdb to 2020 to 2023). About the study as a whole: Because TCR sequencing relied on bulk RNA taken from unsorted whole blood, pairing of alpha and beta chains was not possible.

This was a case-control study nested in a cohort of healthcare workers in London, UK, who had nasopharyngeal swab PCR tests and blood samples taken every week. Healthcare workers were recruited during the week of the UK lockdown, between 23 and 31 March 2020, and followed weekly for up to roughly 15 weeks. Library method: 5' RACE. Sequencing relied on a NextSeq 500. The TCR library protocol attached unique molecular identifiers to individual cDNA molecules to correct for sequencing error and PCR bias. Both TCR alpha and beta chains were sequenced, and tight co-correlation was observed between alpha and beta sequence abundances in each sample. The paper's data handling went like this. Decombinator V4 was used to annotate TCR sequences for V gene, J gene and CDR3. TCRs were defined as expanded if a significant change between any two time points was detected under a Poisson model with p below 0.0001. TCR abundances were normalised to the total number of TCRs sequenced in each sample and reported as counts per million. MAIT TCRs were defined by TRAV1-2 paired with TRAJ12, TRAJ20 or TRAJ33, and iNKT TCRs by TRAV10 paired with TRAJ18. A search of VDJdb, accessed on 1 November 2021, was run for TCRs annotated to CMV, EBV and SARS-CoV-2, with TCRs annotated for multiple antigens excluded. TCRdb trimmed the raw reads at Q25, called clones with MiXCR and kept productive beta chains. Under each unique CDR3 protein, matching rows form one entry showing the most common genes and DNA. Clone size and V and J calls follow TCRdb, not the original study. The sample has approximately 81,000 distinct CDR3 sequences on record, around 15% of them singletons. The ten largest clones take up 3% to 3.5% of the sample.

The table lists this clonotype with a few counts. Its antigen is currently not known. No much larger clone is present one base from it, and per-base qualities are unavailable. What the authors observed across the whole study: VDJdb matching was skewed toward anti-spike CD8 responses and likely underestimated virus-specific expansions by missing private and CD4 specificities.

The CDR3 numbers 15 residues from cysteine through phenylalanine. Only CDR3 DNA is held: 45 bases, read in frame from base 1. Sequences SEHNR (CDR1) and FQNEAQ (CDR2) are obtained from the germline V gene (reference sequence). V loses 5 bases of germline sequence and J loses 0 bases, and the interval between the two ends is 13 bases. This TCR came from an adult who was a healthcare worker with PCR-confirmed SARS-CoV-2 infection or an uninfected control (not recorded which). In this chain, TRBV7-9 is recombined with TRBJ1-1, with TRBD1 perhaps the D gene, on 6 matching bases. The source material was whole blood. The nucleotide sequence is TGTGCCAGCAGCCGATCACAGGGTATGAACACTGAAGCTTTCTTT. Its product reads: CASSRSQGMNTEAFF.